Below, one T cell receptor beta chain is given with its context. The antigen is not known. The sample originates from a study of radiation and T cells in renal cell carcinoma. Overall study: Nephrectomy followed 15 Gy stereotactic body radiation by 4 weeks.

Regarding the study as a whole: Pretreatment tumor biopsies were lacking, so baseline clonotypes are unknown. From baseline, blood top tumor clonotypes peaked at 2 weeks post-radiation.

Libraries were prepared by immunoSEQ multiplex PCR; TCRdb keeps only in-frame clonotypes and omits some of them. The repertoire includes roughly 130,000 clones, 75% to 90% of them detected once, and around 2% sits in the top ten. Time point given: blood 2 weeks post-SBRT. Treatment indicated: 15 Gy SBRT to primary tumor, nephrectomy 4 weeks later. Clear cell pathology was present in this patient's renal cell carcinoma. Material: blood, obtained from a patient whose treatment included radiotherapy and nephrectomy. The sequence came from a woman in her fifties or sixties with renal cell carcinoma.

CDR3 in amino acids: CASSPGGVNTEAFF. In DNA form, the CDR3 reads TGTGCCAGCAGCCCAGGGGGGGTGAACACTGAAGCTTTCTTT. This chain joins TRBV28 and TRBJ1-1, with TRBD1 matching 7 bases. The CDR3 sequence is 14 residues long. Germline V lookup: CDR1 MDHEN, CDR2 SYDVKM. J lost 0 bases, V lost 6 bases, and 4 bases had no gene match.